The 4 T cell receptor beta chains given below trace back to one sample, sequenced in a study of cytomegalovirus exposure and HLA in healthy donors. PCR was performed using 60 Vbeta and 13 Jbeta primers. Profiled with immunoSEQ multiplex PCR; TCRdb holds only in-frame clones, not every one. The table records 200,000 to 250,000 clones, approximately 85% of them present only once. Input material: PBMCs. The receptors derive from a woman between 40 and 50 years old in good health and CMV-seronegative.

This clone appeared a single time. The rearrangement links TRBV11-1 to TRBJ1-3; D may be TRBD1 (5 bases). Germline lookup yields CDR1 SGHAT and CDR2 FQDESV (reference sequence). The CDR3 covers 15 residues. Between the trimmed V and J ends, which lost 1 base and 4 bases, there was a span of 11 bases. As DNA, the CDR3 is TGTGCCAGCAGCTTAGTGACAGATGGAGGAAACACCATATATTTT. It is translated as CASSLVTDGGNTIYF.

This chain connects TRBV7-9 to TRBJ2-1, with no clear D. This CDR3 spans 16 amino acids. The V end lost 5 bases, the J end lost 2 bases, and 16 bases lay between the germline ends. Germline V gives CDR1 SEHNR, CDR2 FQNEAQ (reference sequence). The CDR3 loop reads CASSLYYAIPYNEQFF. The CDR3 coding sequence is TGTGCCAGCAGCCTCTACTACGCAATACCCTACAATGAGCAGTTCTTC.

The V and J genes are TRBV29-1 and TRBJ2-7; D possibly corresponds to TRBD1 (6 bases). This CDR3 comprises 14 residues. Germline V gives CDR1 SQVTM, CDR2 ANQGSEA. V was trimmed by 4 bases and J by 2 bases, leaving 15 bases between them. In DNA, the CDR3 is TGCAGCGTTGGATTAATGACAGGAACCTACGAGCAGTACTTC. Encoded protein: CSVGLMTGTYEQYF.

The chain employs TRBV27 and TRBJ1-5; a weak D match, TRBD1 (5 bases). This CDR3 is built from 14 residues. CDR1 MNHEY and CDR2 SMNVEV come from the germline V gene (reference sequence). The V and J ends lost 1 base and 3 bases respectively, with 7 bases between them. For the CDR3, the DNA is TGTGCCAGCAGTTTATTAGGGGTCAATCAGCCCCAGCATTTT. Amino acid sequence: CASSLLGVNQPQHF.